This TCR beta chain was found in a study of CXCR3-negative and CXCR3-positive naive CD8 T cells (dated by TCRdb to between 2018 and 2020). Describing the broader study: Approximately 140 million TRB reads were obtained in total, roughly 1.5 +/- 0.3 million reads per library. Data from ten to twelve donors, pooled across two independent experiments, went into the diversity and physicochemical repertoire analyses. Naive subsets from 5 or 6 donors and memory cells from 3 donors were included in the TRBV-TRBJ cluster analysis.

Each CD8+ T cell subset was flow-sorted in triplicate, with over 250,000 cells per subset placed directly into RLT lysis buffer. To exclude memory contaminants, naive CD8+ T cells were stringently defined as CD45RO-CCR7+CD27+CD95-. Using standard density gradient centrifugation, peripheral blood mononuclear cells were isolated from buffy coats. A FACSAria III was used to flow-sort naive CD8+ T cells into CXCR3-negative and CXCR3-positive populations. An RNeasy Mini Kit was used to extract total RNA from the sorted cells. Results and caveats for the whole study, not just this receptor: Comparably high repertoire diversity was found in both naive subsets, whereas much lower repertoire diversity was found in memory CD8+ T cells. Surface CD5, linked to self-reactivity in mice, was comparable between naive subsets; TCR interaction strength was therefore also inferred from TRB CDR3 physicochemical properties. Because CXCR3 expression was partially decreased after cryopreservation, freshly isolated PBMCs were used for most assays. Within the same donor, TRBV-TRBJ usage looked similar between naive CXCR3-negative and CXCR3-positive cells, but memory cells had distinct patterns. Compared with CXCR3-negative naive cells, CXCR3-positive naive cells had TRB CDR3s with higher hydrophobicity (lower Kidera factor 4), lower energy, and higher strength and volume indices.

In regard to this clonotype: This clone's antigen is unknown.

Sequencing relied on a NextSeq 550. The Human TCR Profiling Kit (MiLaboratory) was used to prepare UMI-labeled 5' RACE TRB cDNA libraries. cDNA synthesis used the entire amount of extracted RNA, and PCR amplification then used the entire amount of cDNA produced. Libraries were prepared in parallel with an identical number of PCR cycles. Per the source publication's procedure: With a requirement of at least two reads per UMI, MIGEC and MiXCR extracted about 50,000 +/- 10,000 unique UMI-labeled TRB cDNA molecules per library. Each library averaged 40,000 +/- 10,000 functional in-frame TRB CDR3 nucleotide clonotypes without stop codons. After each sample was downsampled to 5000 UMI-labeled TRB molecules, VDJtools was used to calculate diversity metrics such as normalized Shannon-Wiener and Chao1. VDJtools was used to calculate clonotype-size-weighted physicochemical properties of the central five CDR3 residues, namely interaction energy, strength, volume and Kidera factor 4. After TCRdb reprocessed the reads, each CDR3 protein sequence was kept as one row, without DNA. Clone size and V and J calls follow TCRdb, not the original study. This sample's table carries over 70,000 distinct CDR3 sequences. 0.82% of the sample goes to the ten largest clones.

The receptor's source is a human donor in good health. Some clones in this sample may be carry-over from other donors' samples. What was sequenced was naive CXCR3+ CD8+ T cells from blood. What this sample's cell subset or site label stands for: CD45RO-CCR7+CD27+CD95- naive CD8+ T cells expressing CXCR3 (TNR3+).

The CDR3 reads CASSSTLGANTGELFF. The chain employs TRBV7-9 and TRBJ2-2. The germline V gene encodes CDR1 SEHNR and CDR2 FQNEAQ (reference sequence). Taken from cysteine to phenylalanine, the CDR3 has 16 residues. No DNA sequence was recorded.